Listed below are T cell receptor beta chains from one sample, sequenced in a study of blood T cell repertoires in COVID-19. Data came from immunoSEQ multiplex PCR; TCRdb stores just in-frame clones and leaves some out. This table has 200,000 or so clones, more than 75% appearing once. Sequenced sample: peripheral blood. The receptors here all came from a man aged 45-60 years with acute or convalescent COVID-19. CDR3s include the opening cysteine and the closing phenylalanine or tryptophan. The order of the fields is D gene, J gene, clone size, V gene, CDR3 DNA, CDR3 protein. D genes are given only for firm matches. Not every row has a clone size; where given, it reads once, few, many or a size class.

TRBD1	TRBJ1-3	.	TRBV11-2	TGTGCCAGCAGCTTAGGTCCGACAGGGGCTGGAAACACCATATATTTT	CASSLGPTGAGNTIYF
TRBD1	TRBJ1-6	.	TRBV3-1/TRBV3-2	TGTGCCAGCAGCCGGACAGGGGATAATTCACCCCTCCACTTT	CASSRTGDNSPLHF
TRBD1	TRBJ1-5	.	TRBV28	TGTGCCAGCAGGGGGACAGGGGGCCCTTATAGCAATCAGCCCCAGCATTTT	CASRGTGGPYSNQPQHF
TRBD1	TRBJ1-2	.	TRBV5-6	TGTGCCAGCAGCCAATACAGGGGTTTCTATGGCTACACCTTC	CASSQYRGFYGYTF
.	TRBJ2-5	.	TRBV9	TGTGCCAGCAGCGTAGGGGGGCCCCAAGAGACCCAGTACTTC	CASSVGGPQETQYF
.	TRBJ1-3	.	TRBV12-3/TRBV12-4	TGTGCCAGCAGTAGGGAGCACACCATATATTTT	CASSREHTIYF
.	TRBJ1-6	.	TRBV21-1	TGTGCCAGCAGCAAAGGGCCATCTAATTCACCCCTCCACTTT	CASSKGPSNSPLHF
TRBD1	TRBJ1-2	.	TRBV19	TGTGCCAGTAGTATTGGACAGGGGCCCTATGGCTACACCTTC	CASSIGQGPYGYTF
TRBD1	TRBJ1-1	.	TRBV5-1	TGCGCCAGCAGCGTGACAGGGCCGAACACTGAAGCTTTCTTT	CASSVTGPNTEAFF
.	TRBJ1-3	.	TRBV10-3	TGTGCCATCAGTGGAGGGATCTCTGGAAACACCATATATTTT	CAISGGISGNTIYF
TRBD1	TRBJ1-1	few	TRBV5-1	TGCGCCAGCAGCTCCTCCGGGACAGGGACAGAAGCTTTCTTT	CASSSSGTGTEAFF
TRBD1	TRBJ1-4	.	TRBV5-1	TGCGCCAGCAGCCTCACAGGGGCGCGGGATGAAAAACTGTTTTTT	CASSLTGARDEKLFF
.	TRBJ2-7	.	TRBV10-1	TGCGCCAGCAGCTCCGGTCCCTACGAGCAGTACTTC	CASSSGPYEQYF
TRBD1	TRBJ2-5	.	TRBV19	TGTGCCAGTGACCCTTCGGGACAGGGAGGGGAGACCCAGTACTTC	CASDPSGQGGETQYF
TRBD1	TRBJ1-1	.	TRBV6-5	TGTGCCAGCCGACCGGGACAGGGGGGGAGCACTGAAGCTTTCTTT	CASRPGQGGSTEAFF
.	TRBJ1-6	few	TRBV11-1	TGTGCCAGCAGCTTAGGCCGGTCACCCCTCCACTTT	CASSLGRSPLHF
.	TRBJ2-2	.	TRBV5-1	TGCGCCAGCAGCTTCCAGGGGCGTAACACCGGGGAGCTGTTTTTT	CASSFQGRNTGELFF